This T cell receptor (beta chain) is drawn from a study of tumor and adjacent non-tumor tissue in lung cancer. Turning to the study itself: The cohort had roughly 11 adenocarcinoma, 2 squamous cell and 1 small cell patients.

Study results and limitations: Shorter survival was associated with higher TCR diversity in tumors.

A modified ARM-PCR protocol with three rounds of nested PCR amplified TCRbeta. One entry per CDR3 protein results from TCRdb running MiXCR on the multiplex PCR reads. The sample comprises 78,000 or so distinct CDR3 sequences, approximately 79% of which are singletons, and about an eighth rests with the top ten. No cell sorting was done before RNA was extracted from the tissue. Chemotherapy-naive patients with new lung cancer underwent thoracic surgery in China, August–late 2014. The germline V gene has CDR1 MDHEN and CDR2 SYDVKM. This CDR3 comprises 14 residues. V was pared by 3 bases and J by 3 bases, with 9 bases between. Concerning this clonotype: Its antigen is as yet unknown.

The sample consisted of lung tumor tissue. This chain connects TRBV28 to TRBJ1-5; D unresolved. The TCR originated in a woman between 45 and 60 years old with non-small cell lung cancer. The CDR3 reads CASSFWGSNQPQHF. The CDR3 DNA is TGTGCCAGCAGTTTCTGGGGTTCCAATCAGCCCCAGCATTTT.